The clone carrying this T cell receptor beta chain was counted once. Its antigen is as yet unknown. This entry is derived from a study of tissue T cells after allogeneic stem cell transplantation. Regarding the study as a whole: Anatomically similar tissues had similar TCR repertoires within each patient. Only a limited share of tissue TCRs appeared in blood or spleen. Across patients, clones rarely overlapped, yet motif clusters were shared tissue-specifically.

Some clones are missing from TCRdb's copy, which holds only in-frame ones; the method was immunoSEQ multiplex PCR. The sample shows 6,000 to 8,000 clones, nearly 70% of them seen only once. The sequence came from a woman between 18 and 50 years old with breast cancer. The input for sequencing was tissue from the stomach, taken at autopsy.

The CDR3 DNA follows: TGTGCCAGCAGTGGGAAAACTCTCGGTTCACCCCTCCACTTT. Translated: CASSGKTLGSPLHF. The chain links TRBV28 to TRBJ1-6, with D hard to call. Germline CDR1 MDHEN, CDR2 SYDVKM. The CDR3 is 14 residues long. Trimming took off 5 bases at V and 9 bases at J, with 14 bases between the two ends. Looking up the rest from reference TRBV28 and TRBJ1-6 gives the full variable domain: DVKVTQSSRYLVKRTGEKVFLECVQDMDHENMFWYRQDPGLGLRLIYFSYDVKMKEKGDIPEGYSVSREKKERFSLILESASTNQTSMYLCASSGKTLGSPLHFGNGTRLTVT.